The next 19 T cell receptor beta chains were all read from a single sample in a study of blood T cells in healthy people across ages. A second PCR of roughly 7 to 11 cycles used a sample-barcoded 5' primer and a J-beta primer mix. A single record per CDR3 protein comes from TCRdb applying MiXCR to the 5' RACE reads. The sample lists about 930,000 distinct CDR3 sequences; 25% to 30% were seen once. Separately, the same data were catalogued under a study of T cells of mothers and their children.

Specimen: blood. All receptors derive from a middle-aged woman in good health.

This clonotype appeared many times. The CDR3 is CASSVGPLNEQYF. Written as DNA, the CDR3 is TGTGCCAGCAGCGTTGGGCCTCTCAACGAGCAGTACTTC. V is TRBV9 and J is TRBJ2-7; no definite D call. Trimming cost V 2 bases and J 5 bases, with 11 bases left between them. The germline V gene has CDR1 SGDLS and CDR2 YYNGEE. This CDR3 has 13 amino acids.

This clonotype was counted ten times or more. The chain carries TRBV20-1 and TRBJ1-5, with TRBD1 matching over 8 bases. This CDR3 is 15 amino acids long. CDR1 and CDR2 from the germline V gene are DFQATT and SNEGSKA (reference sequence). The V segment lost 6 bases and the J segment 5 bases; nucleotides outside the gene matches: 12. As DNA, the CDR3 is TGCAGTGCCATCTTTGGACAGGGTTTATATCAGCCCCAGCATTTT. Amino acids: CSAIFGQGLYQPQHF.

This clonotype has a count of ten or more. This chain links TRBV12-3 or TRBV12-4 with TRBJ2-7, with TRBD1 identical over 7 bases. CDR3 length: 12 residues. The V segment lost 7 bases and the J segment 6 bases; nucleotides outside the gene matches: 6. CDR3 sequence: CASTHRGSEQYF. As DNA, the CDR3 is TGTGCCAGCACCCACAGGGGCTCCGAGCAGTACTTC.

The rearrangement joins TRBV5-5 to TRBJ1-2; no reliable D call. Per germline, CDR1 SGHKS and CDR2 YYEKEE (reference sequence). V was pared by 4 bases and J by 0 bases, with 22 bases between. The CDR3 runs 18 residues. CDR3 bases: TGTGCCAGCAGCCGTGTTGGGTCCGGCCGGCCATCTAACTATGGCTACACCTTC. Its translation: CASSRVGSGRPSNYGYTF. The complete variable domain, with remaining parts taken from reference TRBV5-5 and TRBJ1-2, reads DAGVTQSPTHLIKTRGQQVTLRCSPISGHKSVSWYQQVLGQGPQFIFQYYEKEERGRGNFPDRFSARQFPNYSSELNVNALLLGDSALYLCASSRVGSGRPSNYGYTFGSGTRLTVV.

V gene TRBV7-3 combines with J gene TRBJ2-7; D uncertain. Germline loops: CDR1 SGHTA, CDR2 FQGTGA. Trimming took 5 bases from V and 7 from J, leaving 15 bases between them. The CDR3 has 13 amino acids. This CDR3 reads CASSQGQANEQYF. The CDR3, as DNA: TGTGCCAGCAGCCAAGGGCAGGCCAATGAGCAGTACTTC.

Many counts were recorded for this clonotype. The chain carries TRBV4-1 and TRBJ2-4, with D perhaps TRBD2 (6 bases). Germline V lookup: CDR1 MGHRA, CDR2 YSYEKL. There are 15 residues in the CDR3. V was pared by 0 bases and J by 7 bases, with 13 bases between. CDR3 sequence (DNA): TGCGCCAGCAGCCAAGATCGCATTCGGGGGAACATTCAGTACTTC. As protein: CASSQDRIRGNIQYF.

This clonotype was seen ten or more times. V is TRBV5-5 and J is TRBJ2-5, with D tentatively TRBD1 (5 bases). The CDR3 totals 15 residues. Trimming took 2 bases from V and 5 from J, leaving 16 bases between them. Per germline, CDR1 SGHKS and CDR2 YYEKEE (reference sequence). Written as DNA, the CDR3 is TGTGCCAGCAGCTTAGTGGCAGGGATAGGGGAGACCCAGTACTTC. Translated, it gives CASSLVAGIGETQYF. Together with reference TRBV5-5 and TRBJ2-5, the CDR3 gives the full variable domain: DAGVTQSPTHLIKTRGQQVTLRCSPISGHKSVSWYQQVLGQGPQFIFQYYEKEERGRGNFPDRFSARQFPNYSSELNVNALLLGDSALYLCASSLVAGIGETQYFGPGTRLLVL.

The chain links TRBV7-2 to TRBJ1-1; TRBD1 matches 7 bases. The CDR3 covers 14 residues. V gave up 3 bases and J gave up 4 bases; unmatched junction bases: 5. CDR1 SGHTA and CDR2 FQGNSA come from the germline V gene. The CDR3 nucleotides are TGTGCCAGCAGCTTTCAAAACAGGGGCACTGAAGCTTTCTTT. Translation gives CASSFQNRGTEAFF.

This rearrangement joins TRBV3-1 to TRBJ2-7, with D tentatively TRBD2 (5 bases). V lost 5 bases and J lost 0, with 11 bases in between. Germline V gives CDR1 LGHDT, CDR2 YNNKEL (reference sequence). This CDR3 has 14 amino acids. CDR3 amino acids: CASSKGLSSYEQYF. CDR3 in DNA: TGTGCCAGCAGCAAAGGACTTAGCTCCTACGAGCAGTACTTC.

V usage is TRBV12-5 and J usage is TRBJ2-5; D is unclear. CDR3 length: 12 amino acids. V gave up 1 base and J gave up 4 bases, with 4 bases separating them. Germline V CDR1 and CDR2: LGHNT, FRNRAP. CDR3 coding DNA: TGTGCTAGTGGTTTGGATCTAGAGACCCAGTACTTC. Its protein product is CASGLDLETQYF.

The CDR3 here is CASSQAWTETDTQYF. CDR3 DNA sequence: TGCGCCAGCAGCCAAGCCTGGACTGAGACAGATACGCAGTATTTT. The chain recombines TRBV4-1 with TRBJ2-3, with D possibly TRBD2 on 5 matching bases. This CDR3 contains 15 residues. The germline V gene has CDR1 MGHRA and CDR2 YSYEKL. Trimming left V 1 base short and J 3 bases short, with 11 bases between.

This clonotype showed up many times. This chain connects TRBV11-1 to TRBJ2-1; 10 bases fit TRBD2. Germline V gene lookup returns CDR1 SGHAT and CDR2 FQDESV (reference sequence). Trimming took 5 bases from V and 5 from J; bases not matched to a gene: 9. CDR3 length: 16 residues. The CDR3 spells CASSLSSGGANNEQFF. CDR3 in DNA: TGTGCCAGCAGCCTCTCTAGCGGGGGAGCAAACAATGAGCAGTTCTTC.

This clonotype was found a few times. The J gene is TRBJ2-2, the V gene TRBV6-1, with D possibly being TRBD1 (6 bases). The CDR3 spans 16 residues. Trimming shortened V by 3 bases and J by 4 bases, and 15 bases separated the two germline ends. CDR1 MNHNS and CDR2 SASEGT come from the germline V gene. The CDR3 sequence: CASSDPRGRTTGELFF. Written as DNA, the CDR3 is TGTGCCAGCAGTGACCCCAGGGGCCGCACCACCGGGGAGCTGTTTTTT.

This clonotype was picked up many times. The rearrangement uses TRBV7-9 and TRBJ1-1; 7 bases fit TRBD1. The CDR3 runs to 14 residues. Germline assignment: CDR1 SEHNR and CDR2 FQNEAQ (reference sequence). With V trimmed by 2 bases and J by 4 bases, 4 bases remained unmatched. CDR3 DNA sequence: TGTGCCAGCAGCTTACCAGGGGGGAGCACTGAAGCTTTCTTT. Protein sequence: CASSLPGGSTEAFF.

V usage is TRBV28 and J usage is TRBJ1-4; a weak D match, TRBD1 (6 bases). CDR1 and CDR2 (germline): MDHEN, SYDVKM. V was cut by 1 base and J by 7 bases, with 16 bases left in between. The CDR3 is 16 residues long. The chain's CDR3 is CASSLFPPGAGEKLFF. DNA of the CDR3: TGTGCCAGCAGTTTATTCCCACCGGGGGCGGGTGAAAAACTGTTTTTT.

The table lists this clonotype with a few counts. The rearrangement links TRBV12-3 or TRBV12-4 to TRBJ1-2, with 7 bases aligning to TRBD1. V lost 4 bases, J lost 8 bases, and 13 bases stayed unmatched. This CDR3 contains 15 residues. CDR3 sequence (DNA): TGTGCCAGCAGTTCCCGAGTGGAGGGGGCGAGAGGCTACACCTTC. It codes for CASSSRVEGARGYTF.

The rearrangement uses TRBV3-1 and TRBJ2-1; weak D call: TRBD2 (6 bases). The V and J ends lost 8 bases and 8 bases respectively, with 25 bases between them. CDR1 LGHDT and CDR2 YNNKEL come from the germline V gene (reference sequence). The CDR3 loop spans 16 amino acids. In DNA, the CDR3 is TGTGCCAGCTTTTACGACGGGGGTCGAGGTTTGGATGAGCAGTTCTTC. This encodes CASFYDGGRGLDEQFF.

This clonotype has only a few counts. This sequence joins TRBV24-1 and TRBJ2-1, with 10 bases lining up with TRBD2. The junction had 11 bases not matched to a gene; V was cut back by 3 bases and J by 4 bases. Germline V gives CDR1 KGHDR, CDR2 SFDVKD. This CDR3 comprises 18 residues. DNA for the CDR3: TGTGCCACCAGTGATCCCCCCTCAGCGGGGGGGATTTACAATGAGCAGTTCTTC. Its protein product is CATSDPPSAGGIYNEQFF.

The chain couples TRBV6-2 or TRBV6-3 to TRBJ2-1, with TRBD2 matching 12 bases. Germline CDR1 and CDR2: MNHEY and SVGEGT. This CDR3 region has 17 residues. Germline trimming cut 6 bases from V and 7 bases from J; bases unmatched to any gene: 13. CDR3 amino acids: CASSLTSWTSGVNEQFF. Written as DNA, the CDR3 is TGTGCCAGCAGCCTTACATCTTGGACTAGCGGGGTTAATGAGCAGTTCTTC.